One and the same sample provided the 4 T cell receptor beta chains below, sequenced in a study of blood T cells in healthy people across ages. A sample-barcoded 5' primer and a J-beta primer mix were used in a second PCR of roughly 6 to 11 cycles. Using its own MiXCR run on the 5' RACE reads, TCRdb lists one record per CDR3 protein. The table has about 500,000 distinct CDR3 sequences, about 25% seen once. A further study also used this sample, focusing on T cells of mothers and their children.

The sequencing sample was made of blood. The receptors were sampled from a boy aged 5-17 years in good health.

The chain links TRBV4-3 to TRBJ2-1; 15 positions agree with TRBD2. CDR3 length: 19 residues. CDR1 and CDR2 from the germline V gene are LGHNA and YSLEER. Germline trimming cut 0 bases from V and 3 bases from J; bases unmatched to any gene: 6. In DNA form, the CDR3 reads TGCGCCAGCAGCCAAGAGGGACTAGCGGGGGGACCGGGCTACAATGAGCAGTTCTTC. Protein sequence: CASSQEGLAGGPGYNEQFF.

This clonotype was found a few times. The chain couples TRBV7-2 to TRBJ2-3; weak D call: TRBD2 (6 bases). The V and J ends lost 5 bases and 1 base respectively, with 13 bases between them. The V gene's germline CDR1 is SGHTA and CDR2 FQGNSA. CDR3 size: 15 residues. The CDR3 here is CASSASGLGTDTQYF. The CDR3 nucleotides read TGTGCCAGCAGCGCGAGCGGGCTTGGCACAGATACGCAGTATTTT.

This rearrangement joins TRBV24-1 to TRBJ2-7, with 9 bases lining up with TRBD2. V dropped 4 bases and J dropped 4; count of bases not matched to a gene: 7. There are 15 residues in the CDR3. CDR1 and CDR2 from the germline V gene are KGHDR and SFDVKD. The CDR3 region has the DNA TGTGCCACCAGTGACCATAGCGGGGGACCTTACGAGCAGTACTTC. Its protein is CATSDHSGGPYEQYF.

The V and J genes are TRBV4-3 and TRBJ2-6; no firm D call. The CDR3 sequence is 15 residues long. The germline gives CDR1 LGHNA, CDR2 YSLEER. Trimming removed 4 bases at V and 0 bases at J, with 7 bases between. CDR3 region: CASSPGTSGANVLTF. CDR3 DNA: TGCGCCAGCAGCCCCGGCACCTCTGGGGCCAACGTCCTGACTTTC.